This entry lists 17 T cell receptor beta chains sequenced from one sample in a study of T cell repertoires in cytomegalovirus infection. TCRdb passed the reads through MiXCR, listing each CDR3 protein once. The sample carries almost 550,000 distinct CDR3 sequences, about 15% recorded once. Sequencing used CD8+ T cells from PBMCs. The origin of the receptors is a human donor in good health (CMV status not recorded). Some clones in this sample may be carry-over from other donors' samples.

The chain uses TRBV3-1 and TRBJ2-2, with D maybe TRBD2 (6 bases). V gave up 4 bases and J gave up 0 bases, with 15 bases separating them. The germline gives CDR1 LGHDT, CDR2 YNNKEL (reference sequence). This CDR3 comprises 17 residues. CDR3 residues: CASSPTLGLTNTGELFF. CDR3 nucleotides: TGTGCCAGCAGCCCAACACTGGGACTTACGAACACCGGGGAGCTGTTTTTT.

The chain has TRBV5-4 and TRBJ2-5; no definite D call. CDR3 length equals 14 residues. Trimming removed 4 bases at V and 5 bases at J, with 15 bases between. The germline CDR1 and CDR2 sequences are SGHNT and YYREEE (reference sequence). In DNA, the CDR3 is TGTGCCAGCAGCCCTAACAACTCGAGGGAGACCCAGTACTTC. It yields the protein CASSPNNSRETQYF. Looking up the rest from reference TRBV5-4 and TRBJ2-5 gives the full variable domain: ETGVTQSPTHLIKTRGQQVTLRCSSQSGHNTVSWYQQALGQGPQFIFQYYREEENGRGNFPPRFSGLQFPNYSSELNVNALELDDSALYLCASSPNNSRETQYFGPGTRLLVL.

This clonotype was picked up a small number of times. The rearrangement links TRBV19 to TRBJ2-1, with D uncertain. There are 13 residues in the CDR3. Germline CDR1 LNHDA, CDR2 SQIVND (reference sequence). The V and J ends lost 3 bases and 4 bases respectively, with 7 bases between them. DNA of the CDR3: TGTGCCAGTAGTATTTCGCGATACAATGAGCAGTTCTTC. This translates into CASSISRYNEQFF.

This chain links TRBV20-1 with TRBJ2-1, with 7 bases matching TRBD1. The CDR3 loop spans 14 amino acids. Germline assignment: CDR1 DFQATT and CDR2 SNEGSKA (reference sequence). J gave up 0 bases and V 5 bases, and 4 bases lay outside the gene matches. CDR3 nucleotides: TGCAGTGCTCCCGGGACAGTCTCCTACAATGAGCAGTTCTTC. Its translation is CSAPGTVSYNEQFF.

This clonotype was detected a few times. The chain recombines TRBV28 with TRBJ2-2, with D unresolved. V lost 3 bases, J lost 4 bases, and 12 bases lay in between. The germline V gene encodes CDR1 MDHEN and CDR2 SYDVKM. This CDR3 has 15 residues. The CDR3 DNA is TGTGCCAGCAGTTTTAAAGGGCGCTTCACCGGGGAGCTGTTTTTT. This translates into CASSFKGRFTGELFF.

This clonotype was detected many times. This chain links TRBV6-1 with TRBJ1-5; no definite D call. V lost 6 bases, J lost 0 bases, and 12 bases lay in between. The CDR3 is made up of 15 amino acids. Germline V gene data show CDR1 as MNHNS and CDR2 as SASEGT. CDR3 sequence reads: CASRLGPFSNQPQHF. The CDR3, as DNA: TGTGCCAGCAGACTCGGGCCTTTTAGCAATCAGCCCCAGCATTTT.

The sample holds many counts of this clonotype. The chain has TRBV7-6 and TRBJ2-5; no clear D. Germline CDR1 is SGHVS and CDR2 is FNYEAQ. V was clipped by 5 bases and J by 4 bases, with 14 bases between them. CDR3 length: 14 amino acids. The CDR3 sequence: CASSPPAARETQYF. The CDR3 bases are TGTGCCAGCAGCCCTCCTGCGGCTCGAGAGACCCAGTACTTC.

There are a few counts of this clonotype. The chain is built from TRBV6-5 and TRBJ2-1; 7 bases fit TRBD2. The CDR3 contains 16 residues. Germline lookup yields CDR1 MNHEY and CDR2 SVGAGI. With 0 bases clipped from V and 5 bases from J, the junction kept 7 bases outside the gene matches. The CDR3 loop is CASSYSSGETHNEQFF. The CDR3 DNA sequence: TGTGCCAGCAGTTACTCCAGCGGGGAGACACACAATGAGCAGTTCTTC.

This clonotype has more than one count but fewer than ten. DNA for the CDR3: TGCAGCGTTGAAATTCAGACAAGCTACGAGCAGTACTTC. Translation gives CSVEIQTSYEQYF. The rearrangement links TRBV29-1 to TRBJ2-7, with unresolved D. CDR1 is SQVTM and CDR2 is ANQGSEA in the germline V gene. Trimming stripped 2 bases from V and 3 bases from J, with 11 bases between. The CDR3 runs 13 residues.

V gene TRBV27 combines with J gene TRBJ2-7; 7 bases align to TRBD2. The CDR3 runs 17 residues. V trimming: 0 bases; J trimming: 3 bases; junction bases outside the gene matches: 11. Germline V lookup: CDR1 MNHEY, CDR2 SMNVEV (reference sequence). The DNA for the CDR3 is TGTGCCAGCAGTTTATCTTCGTCCCCTGAGCGGGGCTACGAGCAGTACTTC. It yields the protein CASSLSSSPERGYEQYF.

This clonotype was observed a few times. The rearrangement joins TRBV28 to TRBJ2-7; D gene ambiguous. CDR3 size: 16 residues. CDR1 and CDR2 (germline): MDHEN, SYDVKM. V was cut by 3 bases and J by 2 bases, with 17 bases left in between. Here the CDR3 DNA reads TGTGCCAGCAGTTTGCTTTCTTACGGTGTTACCTACGAGCAGTACTTC. It yields the protein CASSLLSYGVTYEQYF.

The table lists this clonotype with many counts. The CDR3 loop reads CASSSGGSWQFF. The CDR3 DNA reads as TGTGCCAGCAGCTCGGGCGGGAGTTGGCAGTTCTTC. This rearrangement joins TRBV28 to TRBJ2-1, with TRBD2 identical over 7 bases. The V gene's germline CDR1 is MDHEN and CDR2 SYDVKM. This CDR3 has 12 residues. The trim removed 6 bases at V and 12 bases at J, leaving 8 bases unmatched.

V is TRBV9 and J is TRBJ2-3, with D maybe TRBD1 (5 bases). Germline loops: CDR1 SGDLS, CDR2 YYNGEE. This CDR3 has 15 amino acids. V was cut by 0 bases and J by 6 bases, with 14 bases left in between. CDR3 protein: CASSVEGPLRDTQYF. The CDR3 DNA reads as TGTGCCAGCAGCGTAGAGGGGCCCCTACGGGATACGCAGTATTTT.

This clonotype has ten or more counts. The V gene is TRBV19, the J gene TRBJ1-4, with D unresolved. The V end lost 6 bases, the J end lost 6 bases, and 23 bases lay between the germline ends. CDR3 length: 17 amino acids. The germline CDR1 and CDR2 sequences are LNHDA and SQIVND (reference sequence). Here the CDR3 DNA reads TGTGCCAGTAGGACACCCTCCAACCGGCGAATTGATGAAAAACTGTTTTTT. Its protein product is CASRTPSNRRIDEKLFF. The full variable domain, in which reference TRBV19 and TRBJ1-4 provide the parts outside the CDR3, is DGGITQSPKYLFRKEGQNVTLSCEQNLNHDAMYWYRQDPGQGLRLIYYSQIVNDFQKGDIAEGYSVSREKKESFPLTVTSAQKNPTAFYLCASRTPSNRRIDEKLFFGSGTQLSVL.

The V gene is TRBV5-1, the J gene TRBJ1-1; 8 bases map to TRBD1. The germline V gene has CDR1 SGHRS and CDR2 YFSETQ. V gave up 4 bases and J gave up 1 base; unmatched junction bases: 6. This CDR3 comprises 15 residues. The CDR3 DNA reads as TGCGCCAGCAGCCAACCAGACAGGGGGAACACTGAAGCTTTCTTT. Its translation is CASSQPDRGNTEAFF. The full variable domain, completed using reference TRBV5-1 and TRBJ1-1, is KAGVTQTPRYLIKTRGQQVTLSCSPISGHRSVSWYQQTPGQGLQFLFEYFSETQRNKGNFPGRFSGRQFSNSRSEMNVSTLELGDSALYLCASSQPDRGNTEAFFGQGTRLTVV.

There are a few counts of this clonotype. This chain links TRBV5-1 with TRBJ1-2; D is perhaps TRBD1 (6 bases). This CDR3 has 12 residues. The V gene lost 4 bases and the J gene lost 8 bases, with 12 bases spanning the gap. Per germline, CDR1 SGHRS and CDR2 YFSETQ. CDR3 amino acids: CASSGGGQGYTF. DNA for the CDR3: TGCGCCAGCAGCGGCGGGGGGCAAGGCTACACCTTC.

A note on this clonotype: A single base separates this from a much larger clone, so it may be a read error. Written as DNA, the CDR3 is TGCAGTGCTCAGTACCCGAGACTGACCGAGCCAGCTAACTATGGCTACACCTTC. Protein sequence: CSAQYPRLTEPANYGYTF. V usage is TRBV20-1 and J usage is TRBJ1-2; D unclear. Germline lookup yields CDR1 DFQATT and CDR2 SNEGSKA (reference sequence). The CDR3 totals 18 residues. The V gene lost 5 bases and the J gene lost 0 bases, with 25 bases spanning the gap.